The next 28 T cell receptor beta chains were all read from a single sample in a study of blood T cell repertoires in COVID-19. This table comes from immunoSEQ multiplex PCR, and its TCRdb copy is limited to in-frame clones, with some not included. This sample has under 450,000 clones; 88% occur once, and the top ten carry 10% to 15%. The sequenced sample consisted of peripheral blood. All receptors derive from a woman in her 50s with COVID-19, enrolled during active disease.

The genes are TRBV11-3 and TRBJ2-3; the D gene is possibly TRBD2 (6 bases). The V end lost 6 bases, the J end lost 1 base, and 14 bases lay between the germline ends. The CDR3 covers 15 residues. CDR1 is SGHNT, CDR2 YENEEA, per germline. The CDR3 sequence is CASSPSGVGTDTQYF. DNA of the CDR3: TGTGCCAGCAGTCCGTCGGGGGTGGGCACAGATACGCAGTATTTT. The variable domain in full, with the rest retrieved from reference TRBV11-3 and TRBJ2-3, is EAGVVQSPRYKIIEKKQPVAFWCNPISGHNTLYWYLQNLGQGPELLIRYENEEAVDDSQLPKDRFSAERLKGVDSTLKIQPAELGDSAVYLCASSPSGVGTDTQYFGPGTRLTVL.

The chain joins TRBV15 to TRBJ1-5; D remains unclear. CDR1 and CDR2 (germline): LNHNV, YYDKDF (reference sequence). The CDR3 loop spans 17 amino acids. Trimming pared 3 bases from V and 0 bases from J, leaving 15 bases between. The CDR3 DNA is TGTGCCACCAGCAGGAGGGCCACCCGACATAGCAATCAGCCCCAGCATTTT. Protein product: CATSRRATRHSNQPQHF. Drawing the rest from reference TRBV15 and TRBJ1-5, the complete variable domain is DAMVIQNPRYQVTQFGKPVTLSCSQTLNHNVMYWYQQKSSQAPKLLFHYYDKDFNNEADTPDNFQSRRPNTSFCFLDIRSPGLGDTAMYLCATSRRATRHSNQPQHFGDGTRLSIL.

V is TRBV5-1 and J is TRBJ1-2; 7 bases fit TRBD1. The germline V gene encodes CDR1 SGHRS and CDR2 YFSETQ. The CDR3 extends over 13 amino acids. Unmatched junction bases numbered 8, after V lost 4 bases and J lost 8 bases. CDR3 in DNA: TGCGCCAGCAGCCGAACCGGGACAGAGGGCTACACCTTC. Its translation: CASSRTGTEGYTF.

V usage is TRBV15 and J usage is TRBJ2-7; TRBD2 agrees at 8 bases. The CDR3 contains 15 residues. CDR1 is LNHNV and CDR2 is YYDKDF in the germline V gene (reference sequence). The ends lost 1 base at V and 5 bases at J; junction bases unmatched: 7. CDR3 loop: CATSRGGGSLHEQYF. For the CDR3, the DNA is TGTGCCACCAGCAGAGGCGGGGGGTCCCTGCACGAGCAGTACTTC. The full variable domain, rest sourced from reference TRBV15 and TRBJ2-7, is DAMVIQNPRYQVTQFGKPVTLSCSQTLNHNVMYWYQQKSSQAPKLLFHYYDKDFNNEADTPDNFQSRRPNTSFCFLDIRSPGLGDTAMYLCATSRGGGSLHEQYFGPGTRLTVT.

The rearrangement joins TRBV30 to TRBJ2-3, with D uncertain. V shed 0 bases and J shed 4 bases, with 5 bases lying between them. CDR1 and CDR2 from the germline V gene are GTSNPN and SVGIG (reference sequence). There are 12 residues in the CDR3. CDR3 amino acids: CAWSVIADTQYF. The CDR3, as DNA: TGTGCCTGGAGTGTAATCGCAGATACGCAGTATTTT.

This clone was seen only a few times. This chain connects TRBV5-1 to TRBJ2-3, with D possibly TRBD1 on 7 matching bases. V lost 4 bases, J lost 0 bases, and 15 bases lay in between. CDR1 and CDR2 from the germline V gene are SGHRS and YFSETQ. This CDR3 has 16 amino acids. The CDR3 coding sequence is TGCGCCAGCAGCGGCCAGGGGGACTCTAGCACAGATACGCAGTATTTT. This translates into CASSGQGDSSTDTQYF.

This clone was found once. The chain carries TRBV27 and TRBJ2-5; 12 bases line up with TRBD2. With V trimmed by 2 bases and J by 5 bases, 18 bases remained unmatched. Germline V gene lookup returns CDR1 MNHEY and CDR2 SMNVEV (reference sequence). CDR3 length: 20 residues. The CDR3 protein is CASSLRIVDASGGAGETQYF. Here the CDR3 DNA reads TGTGCCAGCAGTTTAAGGATTGTAGATGCTAGCGGGGGGGCCGGGGAGACCCAGTACTTC.

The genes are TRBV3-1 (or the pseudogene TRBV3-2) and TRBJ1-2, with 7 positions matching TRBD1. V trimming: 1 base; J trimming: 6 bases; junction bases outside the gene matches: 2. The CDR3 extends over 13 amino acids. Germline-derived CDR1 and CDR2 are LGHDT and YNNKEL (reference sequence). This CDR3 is CASSQGQGHGYTF. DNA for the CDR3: TGTGCCAGCAGCCAAGGACAGGGTCATGGCTACACCTTC.

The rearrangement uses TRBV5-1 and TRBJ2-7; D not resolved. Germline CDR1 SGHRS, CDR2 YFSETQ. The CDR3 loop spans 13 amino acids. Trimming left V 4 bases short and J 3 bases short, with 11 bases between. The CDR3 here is CASSPSGNYEQYF. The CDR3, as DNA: TGCGCCAGCAGCCCCTCAGGAAACTACGAGCAGTACTTC.

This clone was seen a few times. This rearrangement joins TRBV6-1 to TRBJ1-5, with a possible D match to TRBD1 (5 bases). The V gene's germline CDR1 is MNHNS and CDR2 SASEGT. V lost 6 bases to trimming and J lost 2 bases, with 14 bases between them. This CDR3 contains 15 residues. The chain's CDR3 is CASSWEGRGNQPQHF. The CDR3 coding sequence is TGTGCCAGCAGCTGGGAGGGCAGGGGCAATCAGCCCCAGCATTTT.

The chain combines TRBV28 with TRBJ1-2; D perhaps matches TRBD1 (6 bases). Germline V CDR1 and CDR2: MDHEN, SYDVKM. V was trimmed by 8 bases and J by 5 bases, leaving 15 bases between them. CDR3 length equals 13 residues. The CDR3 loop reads CASYEGGSYGYTF. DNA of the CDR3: TGTGCCAGCTACGAGGGGGGGTCGTATGGCTACACCTTC.

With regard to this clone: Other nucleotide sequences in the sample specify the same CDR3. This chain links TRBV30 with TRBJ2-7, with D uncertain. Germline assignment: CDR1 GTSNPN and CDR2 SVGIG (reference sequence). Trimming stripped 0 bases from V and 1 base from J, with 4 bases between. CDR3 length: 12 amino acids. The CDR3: CAWSVHSYEQYF. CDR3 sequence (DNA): TGTGCCTGGAGTGTACATTCCTACGAGCAGTACTTC.

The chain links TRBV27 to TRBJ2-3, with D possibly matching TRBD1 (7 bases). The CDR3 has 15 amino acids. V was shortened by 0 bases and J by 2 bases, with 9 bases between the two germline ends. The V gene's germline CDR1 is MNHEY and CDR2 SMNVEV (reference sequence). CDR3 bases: TGTGCCAGCAGTTTATCCAGGGGGGACACAGATACGCAGTATTTT. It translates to CASSLSRGDTDTQYF.

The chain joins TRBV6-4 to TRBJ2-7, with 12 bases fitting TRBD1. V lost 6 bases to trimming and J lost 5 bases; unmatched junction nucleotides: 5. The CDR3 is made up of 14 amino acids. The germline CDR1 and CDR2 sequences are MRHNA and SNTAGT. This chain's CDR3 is CASRWDRGLNEQYF. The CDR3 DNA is TGTGCCAGCAGGTGGGACAGGGGGCTTAACGAGCAGTACTTC.

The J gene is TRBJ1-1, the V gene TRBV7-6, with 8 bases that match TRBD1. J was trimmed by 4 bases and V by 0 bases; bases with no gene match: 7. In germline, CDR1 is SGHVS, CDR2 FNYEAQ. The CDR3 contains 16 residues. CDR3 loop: CASSLAQGARSTEAFF. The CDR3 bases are TGTGCCAGCAGCTTAGCGCAGGGGGCTCGTAGCACTGAAGCTTTCTTT.

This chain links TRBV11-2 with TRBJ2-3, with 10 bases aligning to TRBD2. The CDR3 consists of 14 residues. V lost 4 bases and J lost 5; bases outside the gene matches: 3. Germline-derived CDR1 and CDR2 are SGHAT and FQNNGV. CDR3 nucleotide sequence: TGTGCCAGCAGCTCTAGCGGGGGCGGAGATACGCAGTATTTT. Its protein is CASSSSGGGDTQYF.

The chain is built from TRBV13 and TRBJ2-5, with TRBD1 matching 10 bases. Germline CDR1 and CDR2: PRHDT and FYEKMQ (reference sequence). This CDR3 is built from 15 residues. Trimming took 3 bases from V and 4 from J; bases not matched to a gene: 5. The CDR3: CASSLDRDRGETQYF. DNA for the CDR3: TGTGCCAGCAGCTTGGACCGGGACAGGGGAGAGACCCAGTACTTC.

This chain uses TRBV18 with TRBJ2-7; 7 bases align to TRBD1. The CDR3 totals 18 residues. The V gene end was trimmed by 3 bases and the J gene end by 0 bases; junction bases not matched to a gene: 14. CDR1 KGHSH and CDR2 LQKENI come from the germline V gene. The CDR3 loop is CASSPEKGGQWDSYEQYF. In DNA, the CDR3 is TGTGCCAGCTCACCTGAGAAAGGGGGACAGTGGGACTCCTACGAGCAGTACTTC.

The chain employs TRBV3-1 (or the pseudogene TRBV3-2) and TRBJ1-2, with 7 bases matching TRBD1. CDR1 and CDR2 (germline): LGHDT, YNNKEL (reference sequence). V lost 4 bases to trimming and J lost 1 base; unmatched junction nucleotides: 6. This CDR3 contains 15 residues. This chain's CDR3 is CASSLGSGGNYGYTF. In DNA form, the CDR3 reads TGTGCCAGCAGCCTTGGCTCAGGGGGTAACTATGGCTACACCTTC.

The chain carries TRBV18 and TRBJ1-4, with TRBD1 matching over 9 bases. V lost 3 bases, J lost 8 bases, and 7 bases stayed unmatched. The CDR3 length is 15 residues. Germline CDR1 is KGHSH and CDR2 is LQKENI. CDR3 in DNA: TGTGCCAGCTCACCCGGGACAGGGAGAGTAGAAAAACTGTTTTTT. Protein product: CASSPGTGRVEKLFF.

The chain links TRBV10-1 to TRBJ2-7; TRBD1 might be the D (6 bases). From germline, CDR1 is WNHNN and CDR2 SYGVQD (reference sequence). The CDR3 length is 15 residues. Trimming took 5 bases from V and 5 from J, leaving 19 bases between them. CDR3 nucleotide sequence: TGCGCCAGCAGTTATACAGGGCAGAGCATACACGAGCAGTACTTC. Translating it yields CASSYTGQSIHEQYF.

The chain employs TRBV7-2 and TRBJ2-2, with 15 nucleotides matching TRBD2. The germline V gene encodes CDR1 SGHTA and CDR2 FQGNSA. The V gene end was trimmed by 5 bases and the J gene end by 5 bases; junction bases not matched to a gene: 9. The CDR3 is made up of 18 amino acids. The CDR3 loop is CASSPYWTSGGVTGELFF. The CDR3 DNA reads TGTGCCAGCAGCCCCTATTGGACTAGCGGGGGGGTAACCGGGGAGCTGTTTTTT.

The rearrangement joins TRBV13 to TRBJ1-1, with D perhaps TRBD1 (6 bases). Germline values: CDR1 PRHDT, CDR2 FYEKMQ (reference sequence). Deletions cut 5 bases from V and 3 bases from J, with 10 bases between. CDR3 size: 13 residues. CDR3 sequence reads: CASSGTPDTEAFF. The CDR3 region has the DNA TGTGCCAGCAGCGGGACACCGGACACTGAAGCTTTCTTT.

CDR3 sequence: CASSPGTRAYGYTF. In DNA form, the CDR3 reads TGTGCCAGCAGCCCCGGGACACGCGCCTATGGCTACACCTTC. V usage is TRBV14 and J usage is TRBJ1-2, with TRBD1 as a possible D gene (6 bases). The V end lost 4 bases, the J end lost 4 bases, and 13 bases lay between the germline ends. The CDR3 has 14 amino acids. Per the germline V gene, CDR1 is SGHDN and CDR2 is FVKESK.

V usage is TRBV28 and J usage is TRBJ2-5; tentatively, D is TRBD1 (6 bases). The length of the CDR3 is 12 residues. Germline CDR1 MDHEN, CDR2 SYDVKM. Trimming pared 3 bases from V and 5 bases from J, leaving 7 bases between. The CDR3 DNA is TGTGCCAGCAGTTTGGGGGCGGAGACCCAGTACTTC. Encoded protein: CASSLGAETQYF.

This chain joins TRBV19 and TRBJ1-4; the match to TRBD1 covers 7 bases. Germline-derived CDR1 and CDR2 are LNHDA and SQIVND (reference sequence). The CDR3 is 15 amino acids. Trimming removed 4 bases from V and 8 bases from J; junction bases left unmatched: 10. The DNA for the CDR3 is TGTGCCAGTAGTAAAGGTCGAACAGGGGAAGAAAAACTGTTTTTT. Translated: CASSKGRTGEEKLFF.

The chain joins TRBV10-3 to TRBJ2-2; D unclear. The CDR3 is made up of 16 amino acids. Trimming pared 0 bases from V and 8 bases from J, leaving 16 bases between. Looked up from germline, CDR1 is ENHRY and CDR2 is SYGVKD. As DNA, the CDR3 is TGTGCCATCAGTGAGTCGAAACAACAAGCGAGGGGGGAGCTGTTTTTT. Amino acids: CAISESKQQARGELFF.

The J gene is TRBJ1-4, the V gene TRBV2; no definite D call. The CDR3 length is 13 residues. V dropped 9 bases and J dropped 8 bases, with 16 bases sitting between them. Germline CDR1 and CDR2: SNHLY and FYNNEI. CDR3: CARGEGSREKLFF. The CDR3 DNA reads TGTGCCAGGGGTGAAGGGAGTCGCGAAAAACTGTTTTTT.